These 14 T cell receptor beta chains originate from one sample sequenced in a study of blood T cells in healthy people across ages. For the second PCR, which ran for 7 to 11 cycles, a sample-barcoded 5' primer and a J-beta primer mix were used. MiXCR, run by TCRdb on the 5' RACE reads, gives a single entry per CDR3 protein. The sample consists of roughly 2 million distinct CDR3 sequences, just under 50% of them appearing once. Sequencing was carried out using blood. These receptor sequences come from a woman aged 40-49 years in good health.

The chain couples TRBV5-1 to TRBJ2-6, with D possibly matching TRBD2 (6 bases). The germline V gene encodes CDR1 SGHRS and CDR2 YFSETQ. The CDR3 spans 18 residues. Deletions cut 3 bases from V and 0 bases from J, with 16 bases between. The CDR3: CASSSESSVLSGANVLTF. The CDR3, as DNA: TGCGCCAGCAGCTCGGAGTCTAGCGTACTCTCTGGGGCCAACGTCCTGACTTTC.

The chain joins TRBV20-1 to TRBJ2-7, with 9 bases lining up with TRBD2. The last part of the DNA fits TRBJ2-5 better; the J call may be wrong. The CDR3 has 16 amino acids. Germline V lookup: CDR1 DFQATT, CDR2 SNEGSKA (reference sequence). DNA of the CDR3: TGCAGTGCTAGTCCCGGACTAGCGTGGGGCGAAGAGACCCAGTACTTC. It specifies CSASPGLAWGEETQYF.

The chain links TRBV12-3 or TRBV12-4 to TRBJ2-1, with D maybe TRBD1 (5 bases). The CDR3 covers 13 residues. Trimming left V 6 bases short and J 4 bases short, with 10 bases between. The CDR3 reads CASSTSGYNEQFF. As DNA, the CDR3 is TGTGCCAGCAGCACTTCAGGGTACAATGAGCAGTTCTTC.

Concerning this clonotype itself: Possible read error: a much larger clone is one base away. The chain uses TRBV5-1 and TRBJ2-1; 7 bases fit TRBD1. V lost 3 bases to trimming and J lost 4 bases; unmatched junction nucleotides: 7. This CDR3 region has 15 residues. Germline values: CDR1 SGHRS, CDR2 YFSETQ. DNA of the CDR3: TGCGCCAGCAGCTGGGTACTGGGACAGTACAATGAGCAGTTCTTC. It encodes CASSWVLGQYNEQFF. The full variable domain, rest sourced from reference TRBV5-1 and TRBJ2-1, is KAGVTQTPRYLIKTRGQQVTLSCSPISGHRSVSWYQQTPGQGLQFLFEYFSETQRNKGNFPGRFSGRQFSNSRSEMNVSTLELGDSALYLCASSWVLGQYNEQFFGPGTRLTVL.

The chain recombines TRBV9 with TRBJ1-2; 8 nucleotides agree with TRBD1. This CDR3 contains 15 residues. Per germline, CDR1 SGDLS and CDR2 YYNGEE. The J segment lost 2 bases and the V segment lost 4 bases, leaving 7 bases of the junction unmatched. The DNA of the CDR3 is TGTGCCAGCAGCACCGAGACAGGGGCCAACTATGGCTACACCTTC. Its translation: CASSTETGANYGYTF.

V is TRBV20-1 and J is TRBJ2-1; no firm D call. CDR1 and CDR2 from the germline V gene are DFQATT and SNEGSKA (reference sequence). The V gene lost 2 bases and the J gene lost 3 bases, with 8 bases spanning the gap. The CDR3 extends over 13 amino acids. Here the CDR3 reads CSARSRSYNEQFF. The DNA for the CDR3 is TGCAGTGCTAGAAGTCGTAGCTACAATGAGCAGTTCTTC.

The CDR3 is CASSYGARQAKNIQYF. Written as DNA, the CDR3 is TGTGCCAGCAGTTACGGGGCCCGGCAAGCCAAAAACATTCAGTACTTC. This rearrangement joins TRBV6-5 to TRBJ2-4, with D possibly TRBD1 on 5 matching bases. Germline CDR1 MNHEY, CDR2 SVGAGI. This CDR3 spans 16 amino acids. V lost 2 bases and J lost 0, with 11 bases in between.

This clonotype was seen only a few times. This chain links TRBV5-1 with TRBJ2-7, with D tentatively TRBD2 (6 bases). The V end lost 0 bases, the J end lost 3 bases, and 13 bases lay between the germline ends. Per germline, CDR1 SGHRS and CDR2 YFSETQ. The CDR3 has 15 residues. This chain's CDR3 is CASSLEWGDIYEQYF. In nucleotides, the CDR3 is TGCGCCAGCAGCTTGGAGTGGGGGGATATCTACGAGCAGTACTTC.

J is TRBJ2-5 and V is TRBV2, with D tentatively TRBD1 (6 bases). CDR1 SNHLY and CDR2 FYNNEI come from the germline V gene. The CDR3 sequence is 14 residues long. Trimming removed 2 bases at V and 11 bases at J, with 18 bases between. The CDR3 protein is CASSERRGVHEQYF. CDR3 bases: TGTGCCAGCAGTGAACGCAGGGGAGTTCATGAGCAGTACTTC.

This clonotype has only a few counts. The rearrangement joins TRBV7-9 to TRBJ2-1; D possibly corresponds to TRBD2 (6 bases). Germline V CDR1 and CDR2: SEHNR, FQNEAQ (reference sequence). The CDR3 spans 12 residues. Trimming cost V 5 bases and J 6 bases, with 8 bases left between them. The CDR3 region has the DNA TGTGCCAGCAGCCGGGACTTCAATGAGCAGTTCTTC. This gives the protein CASSRDFNEQFF.

The rearrangement uses TRBV20-1 and TRBJ2-3; 7 bases line up with TRBD2. The CDR3 runs 16 residues. CDR1 is DFQATT and CDR2 is SNEGSKA in the germline V gene (reference sequence). Trimming removed 3 bases from V and 1 base from J; junction bases left unmatched: 10. CDR3 sequence (DNA): TGCAGTGCTAGTGGGCGAGCGGGGTATCGCACAGATACGCAGTATTTT. Protein sequence: CSASGRAGYRTDTQYF.

This clonotype was seen just once. The V and J genes are TRBV7-3 and TRBJ2-3, with 9 bases that match TRBD2. Germline loops: CDR1 SGHTA, CDR2 FQGTGA. V lost 3 bases to trimming and J lost 4 bases; unmatched junction nucleotides: 11. CDR3 length: 17 residues. The CDR3 sequence is CASSFLGTSNGADTQYF. For the CDR3, the DNA is TGTGCCAGCAGCTTCCTCGGGACTAGCAATGGGGCAGATACGCAGTATTTT.

V gene TRBV14 combines with J gene TRBJ1-2; D may be TRBD1 (6 bases). The CDR3 loop spans 15 amino acids. Germline V lookup: CDR1 SGHDN, CDR2 FVKESK. With 0 bases removed from V and 7 bases from J, the gap between germline ends came to 15 bases. CDR3 region: CASSQERRGRLGYTF. The CDR3 DNA reads TGTGCCAGCAGCCAAGAGCGCAGGGGACGACTTGGCTACACCTTC.

The gene calls are TRBV21-1 and TRBJ2-4; TRBD2 reflects the table's D call only, with no check against the DNA. The end of the DNA aligns better with TRBJ2-7, so the J call may be wrong. TRBV21-1 counts as a pseudogene. The CDR3 covers 14 residues. This CDR3 is CASSKDGEAYEQYF. The DNA for the CDR3 is TGTGCCAGCAGCAAAGATGGGGAGGCCTACGAGCAGTACTTC.